These 23 T cell receptor beta chains were all obtained from the same sample, sequenced in a study of CD8+ T cells in alopecia areata. Regarding treatment: oral pan-JAK inhibitor, 5-10 mg twice daily. Once RNA had been extracted, it was reverse transcribed into cDNA to act as the sequencing template. Profiled with immunoSEQ multiplex PCR; TCRdb holds only in-frame clones, not every one. The sample lists some 170,000 clones, less than 70% seen once, with under 14% in the top ten. Sequences were derived from CD8+ T cells sorted from blood, sampled at week 24, from a patient treated with tofacitinib. These receptors were taken from a human donor with alopecia areata.

This sequence joins TRBV30 and TRBJ1-5; D not resolved. The CDR3 is 13 residues long. The germline CDR1 and CDR2 sequences are GTSNPN and SVGIG (reference sequence). V lost 2 bases and J 9 bases, leaving 14 bases between the germline ends. CDR3 in DNA: TGTGCCTGGAGTCCCGGAACGAGAGGGCCCCAGCATTTT. Protein: CAWSPGTRGPQHF.

The chain has TRBV5-1 and TRBJ1-2; tentative D call: TRBD1 (5 bases). Germline V gene data show CDR1 as SGHRS and CDR2 as YFSETQ. The CDR3 consists of 11 residues. V was cut by 4 bases and J by 8 bases, with 9 bases left in between. CDR3 bases: TGCGCCAGCAGCAGCCAGGGAGGCTACACCTTC. Translating gives CASSSQGGYTF.

A few counts support this clone. The chain uses TRBV13 and TRBJ2-5, with D possibly called TRBD1 or TRBD2 (5 bases each). V was pared by 4 bases and J by 5 bases, with 11 bases between. The CDR3 runs 13 residues. CDR1 is PRHDT, CDR2 FYEKMQ, per germline (reference sequence). This CDR3 reads CASSSEGLETQYF. Written as DNA, the CDR3 is TGTGCCAGCAGCTCCGAGGGGTTGGAGACCCAGTACTTC.

The V and J genes are TRBV14 and TRBJ2-7, with 10 bases aligning to TRBD1. The CDR3 runs to 14 residues. Germline values: CDR1 SGHDN, CDR2 FVKESK. V lost 3 bases to trimming and J lost 3 bases; unmatched junction nucleotides: 2. The CDR3 loop reads CASSHGTGDYEQYF. The CDR3 DNA reads TGTGCCAGCAGCCATGGGACAGGGGACTACGAGCAGTACTTC.

V usage is TRBV9 and J usage is TRBJ2-5; D is possibly TRBD1 (6 bases). V lost 0 bases to trimming and J lost 4 bases, with 7 bases between them. This CDR3 contains 13 residues. Germline V CDR1 and CDR2: SGDLS, YYNGEE. The CDR3 sequence: CASSVGGGETQYF. The CDR3 bases are TGTGCCAGCAGCGTAGGAGGGGGAGAGACCCAGTACTTC.

The V gene is TRBV10-2, the J gene TRBJ2-7; D is unclear. Germline values: CDR1 WSHSY, CDR2 SAAADI. The CDR3 contains 14 residues. Trimming shortened V by 2 bases and J by 4 bases, and 12 bases separated the two germline ends. The DNA for the CDR3 is TGCGCCAGCAGTGAGGGGAAAGGGCCTTACGAGCAGTACTTC. Amino acids: CASSEGKGPYEQYF.

The rearrangement joins TRBV27 to TRBJ2-1, with D possibly matching TRBD2 (7 bases). The CDR3 is 15 amino acids. Germline V gene sequence: CDR1 MNHEY, CDR2 SMNVEV (reference sequence). The V and J ends lost 3 bases and 3 bases respectively, with 12 bases between them. CDR3 sequence reads: CASSFGGGSYNEQFF. CDR3 nucleotide sequence: TGTGCCAGCAGTTTTGGGGGGGGCAGCTACAATGAGCAGTTCTTC.

The V call is TRBV18, the J call TRBJ1-1; D is possibly TRBD1 (6 bases). The CDR3 length is 15 residues. The ends were cut back, 6 bases at V and 0 bases at J, with 14 bases in the middle. In germline, CDR1 is KGHSH, CDR2 LQKENI. The CDR3 loop is CASSRSGAMNTEAFF. In DNA form, the CDR3 reads TGTGCCAGCTCCCGGTCGGGGGCAATGAACACTGAAGCTTTCTTT.

This clone was observed a few times. The sample holds other DNA sequences that translate to the same CDR3. The rearrangement links TRBV5-6 to TRBJ2-7, with D perhaps being TRBD1 or TRBD2 (5 bases each). The germline CDR1 and CDR2 sequences are SGHDT and YYEEEE. CDR3 size: 13 residues. V gave up 0 bases and J gave up 3 bases, with 7 bases separating them. The chain's CDR3 is CASSLGGGYEQYF. CDR3 coding DNA: TGTGCCAGCAGCTTGGGTGGGGGCTACGAGCAGTACTTC.

This clone was counted between two and nine times. The chain has TRBV7-3 and TRBJ2-2, with D unresolved. CDR1 is SGHTA, CDR2 FQGTGA, per germline. Trimming pared 5 bases from V and 6 bases from J, leaving 10 bases between. This CDR3 region has 13 residues. CDR3 DNA: TGTGCCAGCAGCCTTGAGGTACCCGGGGAGCTGTTTTTT. It is translated as CASSLEVPGELFF.

This clone was found a few times. The chain joins TRBV27 to TRBJ1-5, with D uncertain. With 3 bases removed from V and 7 bases from J, the gap between germline ends came to 13 bases. The CDR3 runs 14 residues. Germline CDR1 and CDR2: MNHEY and SMNVEV (reference sequence). The CDR3 sequence is CASSLDPESQPQHF. Here the CDR3 DNA reads TGTGCCAGCAGTTTGGACCCCGAAAGCCAGCCCCAGCATTTT.

This clone was picked up a small number of times. The chain couples TRBV4-3 to TRBJ1-2; 9 nucleotides match TRBD1. The CDR3 spans 14 residues. J gave up 4 bases and V 6 bases, and 6 bases lay outside the gene matches. CDR1 LGHNA and CDR2 YSLEER come from the germline V gene. The CDR3, as DNA: TGCGCCAGCAGTTTGGGACAGGGAAGCTATGGCTACACCTTC. This codes for CASSLGQGSYGYTF.

The V call is TRBV9, the J call TRBJ2-5, with TRBD1 identical over 9 bases. The CDR3 has 15 amino acids. V trimming: 3 bases; J trimming: 2 bases; junction bases outside the gene matches: 5. Germline CDR1 and CDR2: SGDLS and YYNGEE. CDR3 sequence: CASSDRDREQETQYF. CDR3 coding DNA: TGTGCCAGCAGCGACCGGGACAGGGAGCAAGAGACCCAGTACTTC.

V is TRBV15 and J is TRBJ2-4; D may correspond to TRBD1 or TRBD2 (5 bases each). Trimming shortened V by 2 bases and J by 0 bases, and 14 bases separated the two germline ends. The germline gives CDR1 LNHNV, CDR2 YYDKDF (reference sequence). The CDR3 covers 17 residues. The CDR3 spells CATSRIRDGLAKNIQYF. The CDR3 bases are TGTGCCACCAGCAGAATCAGGGACGGATTAGCCAAAAACATTCAGTACTTC.

CDR3 sequence reads: CASSLDGNTGELFF. CDR3 DNA sequence: TGTGCCAGCAGTCTGGACGGGAACACCGGGGAGCTGTTTTTT. V usage is TRBV27 and J usage is TRBJ2-2; no definite D call. V was shortened by 5 bases and J by 1 base, with 8 bases between the two germline ends. Germline CDR1 is MNHEY and CDR2 is SMNVEV (reference sequence). The CDR3 length is 14 residues.

CDR3 nucleotide sequence: TGCAGCGTTGGGGGACAGGAAGCTTTCTTT. This gives the protein CSVGGQEAFF. The chain uses TRBV29-1 and TRBJ1-1, with 7 bases that match TRBD1. Trimming removed 4 bases from V and 8 bases from J; junction bases left unmatched: 1. Germline V lookup: CDR1 SQVTM, CDR2 ANQGSEA. CDR3 size: 10 residues.

V usage is TRBV5-6 and J usage is TRBJ2-7; D might be TRBD2 (6 bases). This CDR3 is 13 amino acids long. Per germline, CDR1 SGHDT and CDR2 YYEEEE. The V end was cut by 0 bases, the J end by 7 bases, with 11 bases between. CDR3 coding DNA: TGTGCCAGCAGCTTGGATCTGGCGGGGGAGCAGTACTTC. Protein sequence: CASSLDLAGEQYF.

In its sample, this clone was seen once. This chain uses TRBV11-2 with TRBJ2-7, with D possibly TRBD2 on 6 matching bases. The CDR3 extends over 13 amino acids. CDR1 SGHAT and CDR2 FQNNGV come from the germline V gene. V was pared by 8 bases and J by 0 bases, with 11 bases between. The CDR3 here is CASAGPSSYEQYF. The CDR3 nucleotides read TGTGCCAGCGCGGGGCCCAGCTCCTACGAGCAGTACTTC.

The rearrangement links TRBV13 to TRBJ1-2; 7 bases match TRBD1. V was clipped by 4 bases and J by 4 bases; unmatched bases: 12. The germline V gene encodes CDR1 PRHDT and CDR2 FYEKMQ (reference sequence). This CDR3 comprises 16 residues. The CDR3 region is CASSSTEQGMSYGYTF. CDR3 nucleotide sequence: TGTGCCAGCAGCTCAACCGAACAGGGGATGTCCTATGGCTACACCTTC.

This clone has only a few counts. This sequence joins TRBV29-1 and TRBJ2-3; 13 bases are a match to TRBD2. Germline CDR1 reads SQVTM; CDR2 reads ANQGSEA. The trim removed 6 bases at V and 2 bases at J, leaving 11 bases unmatched. The CDR3 is 17 amino acids. CDR3 sequence reads: CSVERGTSGGDTDTQYF. CDR3 in DNA: TGCAGCGTCGAAAGGGGAACTAGCGGGGGGGACACAGATACGCAGTATTTT.

The chain joins TRBV4-3 to TRBJ2-4; D ambiguous. This CDR3 is built from 13 residues. Trimming took 0 bases from V and 2 from J, leaving 2 bases between them. The V gene's germline CDR1 is LGHNA and CDR2 YSLEER. The CDR3 DNA reads TGCGCCAGCAGCCAAGATACCAAAAACATTCAGTACTTC. Protein sequence: CASSQDTKNIQYF.

Ten or more counts support this clone. J is TRBJ1-2 and V is TRBV10-1; D remains ambiguous. The CDR3 covers 13 residues. V lost 3 bases, J lost 0 bases, and 5 bases lay in between. Germline values: CDR1 WNHNN, CDR2 SYGVQD (reference sequence). In DNA, the CDR3 is TGCGCCAGCAGTGAAACGTCTAACTATGGCTACACCTTC. Residues: CASSETSNYGYTF.

This clone was counted only a few times. J is TRBJ2-5 and V is TRBV29-1; 7 nucleotides line up with TRBD2. The J segment lost 3 bases and the V segment lost 7 bases, leaving 17 bases of the junction unmatched. The CDR3 runs 16 residues. Germline values: CDR1 SQVTM, CDR2 ANQGSEA. CDR3 DNA: TGCAGCGCCGCTCTCGAAGGACTAGGAGTTAAAGAGACCCAGTACTTC. Its translation is CSAALEGLGVKETQYF.